This record covers a single TCR beta chain. It lacks a known antigen. Within one base of it there is no much larger clone, and no base qualities were kept. The donors were healthy, HIV-negative adults who had no recently reported acute infections or vaccinations. Every donor was a Caucasian adult living in Nashville, Tennessee, USA. CD4+ T cells were enriched through magnetic negative selection, after which naive cells were positively selected on CD45RA and the remaining negative fraction served as the memory subset. Blood was collected by leukapheresis, and PBMCs were isolated by Ficoll-Histopaque density gradient centrifugation and then cryopreserved in liquid nitrogen vapor phase. Analytical flow cytometry was used to check the purity and quantity of every magnetically sorted T cell population. Genomic DNA was isolated from every sorted fraction and measured by UV absorbance on a Nanodrop 2000c.

This sample was included in a study of shared clonotypes between healthy human individuals (dated by TCRdb to the early 2020s). For the wider study: The cohort comprised a couple of women and a few men aged 18 to 49 years. For each donor, CD4 naive and CD4 memory were each run on three plates, CD8 naive on two plates, and CD8 memory on one plate. Blood TCR repertoires of about five healthy adults were deeply sequenced to estimate repertoire size and the extent of clonotype sharing between individuals. To increase sequencing depth and limit assay-specific biases, different laboratories used diverse techniques to prepare libraries and sequence TCR repertoires. Per donor, leukapheresis produced somewhere between about 0.9 and 10 billion PBMCs.

TCR CDR3 regions were amplified from genomic DNA by multiplex PCR using the deep immunoSEQ assay. Extracted genomic DNA from each cell subset was spread evenly across all wells of several immunoSEQ 96-well plates, with each plate serving as a replicate. For sorted subsets, around 200 ng genomic DNA, equal to about 30,000 T cell genomes, was loaded into each replicate PCR. The purified libraries were quantified using a Qubit 3.0 fluorometer, sized with a Bioanalyzer 2100, and then quantified again using the KAPA Library Quantification kit. Every immunoSEQ 96-well plate was sequenced on a dedicated single-read 150-cycle Illumina NextSeq 550 flow cell. The authors' analysis ran thus. The immunoSEQ output contained only junctional sequences without quality scores, so filtering could not match that applied to full-length reads. Sequences were annotated with PyIR, a Python wrapper for IgBLAST v1.9, using IMGT germline references to assign V/J genes and CDR3. Reads with weak V/J assignments (E-value above 1e-6), missing CDR3, stop codons, out-of-frame junctions, or ambiguous translated residues were removed. A V3J clonotype was defined by an identical inferred V gene, J gene, and CDR3 amino acid sequence. Percentage overlap between repertoires was calculated by dividing the number of shared unique clonotypes by the size of the smaller repertoire. Richness of each repertoire was evaluated using RTK rarefaction, the Chao1 estimator, and Recon v2.1 estimates of unobserved clonotypes. For all TCRbeta clonotypes obtained by the gDNA method from a handful of donors, generation probabilities were computed with OLGA. TCRdb holds this immuneACCESS table with in-frame rearrangements only. Some clones are missing; in checked studies, unresolved V genes explain under half, and the rest has no known cause. The V and J calls and clone size are taken from that table; D and trimming were inferred from the DNA. The sample table holds about 2.4 million clones, of which more than 85% were seen once. The ten largest clones add up to 0.36% of the sample.

The germline V and J ends show losses of 0 bases and 3 bases respectively, and no gene match explains 3 bases of the junction. Reading from cysteine to phenylalanine, the CDR3 counts 15 amino acids. The kept DNA is CDR3 alone, 45 bases in frame from the first base. Study-level results and caveats: Pairwise subsampling led to the expectation that sequencing depth would affect the degree of clonotype sharing among donors. Sampling was limited to blood, and TCR repertoires in tissue likely differ from TCR repertoires in blood. Even with the large sequencing depth, rarefaction of the sorted-subset datasets indicated that sequencing was incomplete. Compared with non-shared clonotypes, the clonotypes found in all four sorted-subset donors had higher generation probabilities. Sharing across several donors was observed for about 5% of naive CD4, over 3% of naive CD8, 2.3% of memory CD4, and around 0.4% of memory CD8 clonotypes. Larger estimated clonotype richness was generally found for naive subsets than for memory subsets. The genetic and exposure-history diversity represented was limited by the small number of donors.

The TCR originated in a man aged 18 to 30 in good health. Some clones in this sample may be carry-over from other donors' samples. Sequencing used naive CD4+ T cells from PBMCs. This specimen's cell subset or site label, per the study, means: CD45RA+ positively selected. The receptor chain draws on TRBV5-3 and TRBJ1-5, with TRBD1 identical over 7 junction bases. TRBV5-3 is designated an ORF whose function remains uncertain. The DNA reads as follows: TGTGCCAGAAGCTTGGGGACAGGTCACAATCAGCCCCAGCATTTT. Its protein reads: CARSLGTGHNQPQHF.